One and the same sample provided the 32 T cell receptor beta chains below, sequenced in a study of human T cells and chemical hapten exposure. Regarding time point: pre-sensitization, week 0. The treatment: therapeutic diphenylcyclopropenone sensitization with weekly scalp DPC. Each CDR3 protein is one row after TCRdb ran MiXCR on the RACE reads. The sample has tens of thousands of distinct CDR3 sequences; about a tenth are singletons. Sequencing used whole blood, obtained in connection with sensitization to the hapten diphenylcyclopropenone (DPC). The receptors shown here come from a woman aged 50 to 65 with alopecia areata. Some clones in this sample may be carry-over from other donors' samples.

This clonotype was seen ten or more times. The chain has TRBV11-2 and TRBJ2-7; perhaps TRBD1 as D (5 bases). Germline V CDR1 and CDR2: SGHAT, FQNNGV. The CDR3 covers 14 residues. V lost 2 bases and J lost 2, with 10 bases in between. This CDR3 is CASSLRGPAYEQYF. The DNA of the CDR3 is TGTGCCAGCAGCTTAAGGGGCCCCGCCTACGAGCAGTACTTC.

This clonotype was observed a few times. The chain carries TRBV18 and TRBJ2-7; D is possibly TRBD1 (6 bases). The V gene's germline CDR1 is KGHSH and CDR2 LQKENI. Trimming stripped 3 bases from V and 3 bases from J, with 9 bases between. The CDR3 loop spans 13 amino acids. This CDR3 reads CASSPDSFYEQYF. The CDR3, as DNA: TGTGCCAGCTCACCGGACAGTTTCTACGAGCAGTACTTC.

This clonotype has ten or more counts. CDR3 residues: CASSLVIVWGTANTGELFF. CDR3 nucleotides: TGTGCCAGCAGCTTAGTAATCGTTTGGGGGACAGCGAACACCGGGGAGCTGTTTTTT. This chain connects TRBV7-9 to TRBJ2-2; TRBD1 matches 7 bases. The CDR3 sequence is 19 residues long. V lost 1 base to trimming and J lost 0 bases; unmatched junction nucleotides: 11. CDR1 is SEHNR, CDR2 FQNEAQ, per germline (reference sequence).

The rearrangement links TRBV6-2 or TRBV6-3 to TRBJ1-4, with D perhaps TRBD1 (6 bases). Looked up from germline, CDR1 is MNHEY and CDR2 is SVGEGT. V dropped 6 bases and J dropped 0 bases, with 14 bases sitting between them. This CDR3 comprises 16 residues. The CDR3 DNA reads TGTGCCAGCAGGACCGGGACACCCTCAACTAATGAAAAACTGTTTTTT. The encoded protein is CASRTGTPSTNEKLFF.

The CDR3 is CASSHNFNEQFF. CDR3 sequence (DNA): TGTGCCAGCAGTCACAACTTCAATGAGCAGTTCTTC. This chain uses TRBV7-9 with TRBJ2-1; D remains ambiguous. The CDR3 runs to 12 residues. The germline V gene encodes CDR1 SEHNR and CDR2 FQNEAQ (reference sequence). V was cut by 6 bases and J by 6 bases, with 9 bases left in between.

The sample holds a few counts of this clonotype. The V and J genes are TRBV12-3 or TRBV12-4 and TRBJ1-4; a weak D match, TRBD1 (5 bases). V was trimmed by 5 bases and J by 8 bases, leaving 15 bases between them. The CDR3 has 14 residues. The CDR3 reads CASSAGIGGEKLFF. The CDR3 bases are TGTGCCAGCAGTGCAGGGATCGGAGGGGAAAAACTGTTTTTT.

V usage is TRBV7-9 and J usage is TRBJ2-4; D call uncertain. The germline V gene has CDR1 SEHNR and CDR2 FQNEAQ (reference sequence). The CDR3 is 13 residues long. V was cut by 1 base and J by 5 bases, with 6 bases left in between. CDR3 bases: TGTGCCAGCAGCTTAGGGCCAGAAAACATTCAGTACTTC. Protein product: CASSLGPENIQYF.

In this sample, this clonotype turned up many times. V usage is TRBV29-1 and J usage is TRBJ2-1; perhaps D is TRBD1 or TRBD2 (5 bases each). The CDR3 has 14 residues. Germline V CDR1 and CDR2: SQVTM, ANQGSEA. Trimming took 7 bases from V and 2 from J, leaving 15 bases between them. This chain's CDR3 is CSARRGETYNEQFF. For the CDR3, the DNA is TGCAGCGCCCGTCGAGGGGAAACCTACAATGAGCAGTTCTTC.

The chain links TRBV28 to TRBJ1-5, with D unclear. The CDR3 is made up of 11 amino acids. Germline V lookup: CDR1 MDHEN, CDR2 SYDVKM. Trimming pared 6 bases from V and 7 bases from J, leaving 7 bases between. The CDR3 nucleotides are TGTGCCAGCAGGACCGGACAGCCCCAGCATTTT. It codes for CASRTGQPQHF. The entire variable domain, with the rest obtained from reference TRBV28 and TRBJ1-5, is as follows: DVKVTQSSRYLVKRTGEKVFLECVQDMDHENMFWYRQDPGLGLRLIYFSYDVKMKEKGDIPEGYSVSREKKERFSLILESASTNQTSMYLCASRTGQPQHFGDGTRLSIL.

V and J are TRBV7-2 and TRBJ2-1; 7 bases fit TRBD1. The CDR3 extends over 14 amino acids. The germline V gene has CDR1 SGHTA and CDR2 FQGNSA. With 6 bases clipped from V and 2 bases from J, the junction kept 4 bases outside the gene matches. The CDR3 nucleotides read TGTGCCAGCAGACCGGGGACAGCCTACAATGAGCAGTTCTTC. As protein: CASRPGTAYNEQFF.

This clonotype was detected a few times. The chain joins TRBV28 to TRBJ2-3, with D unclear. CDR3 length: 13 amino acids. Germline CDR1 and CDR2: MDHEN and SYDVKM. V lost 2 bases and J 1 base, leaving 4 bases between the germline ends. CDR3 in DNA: TGTGCCAGCAGTTTAATACGCACAGATACGCAGTATTTT. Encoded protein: CASSLIRTDTQYF. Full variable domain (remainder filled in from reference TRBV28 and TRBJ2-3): DVKVTQSSRYLVKRTGEKVFLECVQDMDHENMFWYRQDPGLGLRLIYFSYDVKMKEKGDIPEGYSVSREKKERFSLILESASTNQTSMYLCASSLIRTDTQYFGPGTRLTVL.

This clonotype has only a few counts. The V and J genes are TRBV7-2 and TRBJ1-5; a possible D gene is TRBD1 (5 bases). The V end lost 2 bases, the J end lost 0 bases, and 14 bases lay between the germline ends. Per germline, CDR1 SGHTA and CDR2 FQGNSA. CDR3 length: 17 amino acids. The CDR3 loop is CASSLRGEGYSNQPQHF. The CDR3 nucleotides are TGTGCCAGCAGCTTAAGGGGCGAGGGGTATAGCAATCAGCCCCAGCATTTT.

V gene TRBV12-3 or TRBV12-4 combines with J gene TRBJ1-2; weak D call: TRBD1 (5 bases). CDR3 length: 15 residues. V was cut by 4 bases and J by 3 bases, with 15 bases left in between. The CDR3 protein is CASSSNSQGDYGYTF. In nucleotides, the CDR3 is TGTGCCAGCAGTTCCAACTCTCAGGGTGACTATGGCTACACCTTC.

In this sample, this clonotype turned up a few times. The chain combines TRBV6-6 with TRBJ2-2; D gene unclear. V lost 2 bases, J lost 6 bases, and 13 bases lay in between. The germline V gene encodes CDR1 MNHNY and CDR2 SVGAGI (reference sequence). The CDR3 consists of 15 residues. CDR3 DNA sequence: TGTGCCAGCAGTTACCCCAGTACGGGCCCCGGGGAGCTGTTTTTT. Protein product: CASSYPSTGPGELFF.

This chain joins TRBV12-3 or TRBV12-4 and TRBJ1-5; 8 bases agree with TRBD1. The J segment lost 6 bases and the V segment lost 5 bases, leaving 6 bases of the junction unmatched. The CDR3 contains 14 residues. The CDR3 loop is CASSTPGGGQPQHF. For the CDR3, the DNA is TGTGCCAGCAGTACCCCAGGGGGCGGTCAGCCCCAGCATTTT.

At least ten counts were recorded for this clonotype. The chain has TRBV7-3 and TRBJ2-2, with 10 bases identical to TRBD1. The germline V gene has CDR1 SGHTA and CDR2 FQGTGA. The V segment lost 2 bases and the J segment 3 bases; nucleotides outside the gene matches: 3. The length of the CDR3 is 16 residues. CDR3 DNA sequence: TGTGCCAGCAGCTTACTGGGGACAGGGGACACCGGGGAGCTGTTTTTT. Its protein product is CASSLLGTGDTGELFF.

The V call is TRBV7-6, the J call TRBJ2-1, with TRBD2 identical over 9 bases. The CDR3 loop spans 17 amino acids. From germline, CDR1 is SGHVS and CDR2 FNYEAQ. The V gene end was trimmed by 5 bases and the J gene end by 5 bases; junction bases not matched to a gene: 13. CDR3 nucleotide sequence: TGTGCCAGCAGCCTCGCGGGAGGGCCTAGGACACACAATGAGCAGTTCTTC. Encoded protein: CASSLAGGPRTHNEQFF.

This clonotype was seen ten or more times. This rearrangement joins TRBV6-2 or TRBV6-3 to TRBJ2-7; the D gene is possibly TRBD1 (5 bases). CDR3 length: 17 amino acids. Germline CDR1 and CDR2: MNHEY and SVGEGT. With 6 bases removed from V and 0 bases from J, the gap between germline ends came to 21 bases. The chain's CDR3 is CASSPTSSGSHSYEQYF. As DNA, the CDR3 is TGTGCCAGCAGCCCTACCTCATCAGGGTCACACTCCTACGAGCAGTACTTC.

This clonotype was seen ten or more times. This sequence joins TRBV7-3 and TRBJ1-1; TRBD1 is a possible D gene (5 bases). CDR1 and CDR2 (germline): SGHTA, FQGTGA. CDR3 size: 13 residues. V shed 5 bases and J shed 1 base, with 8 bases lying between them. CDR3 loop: CASSAGQNTEAFF. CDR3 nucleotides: TGTGCCAGCAGCGCGGGGCAGAACACTGAAGCTTTCTTT. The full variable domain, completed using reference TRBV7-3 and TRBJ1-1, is GAGVSQTPSNKVTEKGKYVELRCDPISGHTALYWYRQSLGQGPEFLIYFQGTGAADDSGLPNDRFFAVRPEGSVSTLKIQRTERGDSAVYLCASSAGQNTEAFFGQGTRLTVV.

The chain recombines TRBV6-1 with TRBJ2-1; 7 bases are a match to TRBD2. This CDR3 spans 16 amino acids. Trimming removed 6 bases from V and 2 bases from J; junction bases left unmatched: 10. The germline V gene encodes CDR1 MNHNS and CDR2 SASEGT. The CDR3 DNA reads TGTGCCAGCAGGGCCTCAATGGGAGGGCCCTACAATGAGCAGTTCTTC. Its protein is CASRASMGGPYNEQFF.

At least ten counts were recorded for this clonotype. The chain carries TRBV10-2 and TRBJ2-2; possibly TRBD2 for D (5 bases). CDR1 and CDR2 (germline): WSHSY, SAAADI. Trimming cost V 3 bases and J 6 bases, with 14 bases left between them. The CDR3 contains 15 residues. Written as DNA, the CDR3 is TGCGCCAGCAGTGAAGGCTTCGGGAAGGCCGGGGAGCTGTTTTTT. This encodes CASSEGFGKAGELFF.

The CDR3, as DNA: TGTGCCAGCACCCAGAGCGGGGCTCACGATGAGCAGTTCTTC. This gives the protein CASTQSGAHDEQFF. The rearrangement joins TRBV6-6 to TRBJ2-1; TRBD2 agrees at 7 bases. In germline, CDR1 is MNHNY, CDR2 SVGAGI (reference sequence). J lost 8 bases, V lost 7 bases, and 11 bases had no gene match. CDR3 length equals 14 residues.

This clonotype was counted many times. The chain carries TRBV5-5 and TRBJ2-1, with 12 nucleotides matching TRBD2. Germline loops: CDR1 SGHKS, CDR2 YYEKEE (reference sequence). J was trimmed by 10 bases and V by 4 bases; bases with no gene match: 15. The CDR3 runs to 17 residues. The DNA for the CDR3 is TGTGCCAGCAGCCTTTTTACTAGCGGGGGGCCCTCATGGGAGCAGTTCTTC. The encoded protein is CASSLFTSGGPSWEQFF.

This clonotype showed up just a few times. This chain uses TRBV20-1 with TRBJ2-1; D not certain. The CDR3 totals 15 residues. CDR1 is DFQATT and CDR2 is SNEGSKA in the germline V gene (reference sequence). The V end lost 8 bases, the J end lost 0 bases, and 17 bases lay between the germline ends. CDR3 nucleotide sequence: TGCAGTTTCCTGGTGGCCAAGAGCTCCTACAATGAGCAGTTCTTC. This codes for CSFLVAKSSYNEQFF.

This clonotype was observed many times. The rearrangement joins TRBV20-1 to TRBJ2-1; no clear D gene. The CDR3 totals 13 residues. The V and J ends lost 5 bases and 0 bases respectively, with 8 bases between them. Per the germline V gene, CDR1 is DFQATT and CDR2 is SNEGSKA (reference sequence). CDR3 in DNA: TGCAGTGCTGCCAGAACCTCCTACAATGAGCAGTTCTTC. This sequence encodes CSAARTSYNEQFF.

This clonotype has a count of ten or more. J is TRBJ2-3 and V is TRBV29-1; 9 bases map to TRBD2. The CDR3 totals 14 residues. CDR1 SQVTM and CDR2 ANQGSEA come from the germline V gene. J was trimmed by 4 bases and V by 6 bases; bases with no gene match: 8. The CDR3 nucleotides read TGCAGCGTGGTGGCGGGAGGGCCGGCAGATACGCAGTATTTT. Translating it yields CSVVAGGPADTQYF.

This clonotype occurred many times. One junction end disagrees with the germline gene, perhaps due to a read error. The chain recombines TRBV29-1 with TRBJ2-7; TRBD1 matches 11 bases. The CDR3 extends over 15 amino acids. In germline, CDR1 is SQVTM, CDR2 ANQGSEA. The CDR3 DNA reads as TGCAGCGTGAGTCCTCGGACAGGGGGCTCCAACGAGCAGTACTTC. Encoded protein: CSVSPRTGGSNEQYF.

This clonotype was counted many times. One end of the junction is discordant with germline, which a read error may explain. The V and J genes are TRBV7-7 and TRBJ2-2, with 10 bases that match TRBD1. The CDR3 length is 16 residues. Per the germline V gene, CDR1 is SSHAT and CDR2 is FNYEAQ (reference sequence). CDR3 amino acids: CASSPRDRGNTGELFF. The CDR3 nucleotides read TGTGCTAGCAGCCCCCGGGACAGGGGAAACACCGGGGAGCTGTTTTTT.

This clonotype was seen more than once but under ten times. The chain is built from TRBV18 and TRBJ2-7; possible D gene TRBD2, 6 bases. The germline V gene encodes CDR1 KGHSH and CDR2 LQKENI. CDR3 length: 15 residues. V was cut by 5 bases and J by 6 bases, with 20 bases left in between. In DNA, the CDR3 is TGTGCCAGCTCATACGCCGGGACTCAGTCCCGCGAGCAGTACTTC. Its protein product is CASSYAGTQSREQYF.

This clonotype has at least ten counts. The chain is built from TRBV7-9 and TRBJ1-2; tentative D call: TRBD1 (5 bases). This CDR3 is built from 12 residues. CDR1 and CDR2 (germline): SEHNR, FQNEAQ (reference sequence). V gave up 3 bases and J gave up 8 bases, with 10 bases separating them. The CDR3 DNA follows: TGTGCCAGCAGCTTGGACATGGTGGGCTACACCTTC. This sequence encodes CASSLDMVGYTF.

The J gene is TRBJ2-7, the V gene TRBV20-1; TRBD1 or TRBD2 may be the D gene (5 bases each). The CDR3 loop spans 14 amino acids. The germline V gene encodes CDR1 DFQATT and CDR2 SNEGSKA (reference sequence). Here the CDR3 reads CGGGPGRLSYEQYF. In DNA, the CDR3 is TGCGGAGGAGGACCGGGACGCCTAAGTTACGAGCAGTACTTC.

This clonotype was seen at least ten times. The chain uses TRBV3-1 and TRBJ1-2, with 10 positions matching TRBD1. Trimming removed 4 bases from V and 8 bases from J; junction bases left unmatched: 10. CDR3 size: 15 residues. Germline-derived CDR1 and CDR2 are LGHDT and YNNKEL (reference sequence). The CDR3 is CASSLTRQGARGYTF. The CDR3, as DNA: TGTGCCAGCAGCCTTACAAGACAGGGGGCCCGGGGCTACACCTTC.